A selection of T cell receptor beta chains follows, all from one sample in a study of blood T cell repertoires in COVID-19. The table came from immunoSEQ multiplex PCR; TCRdb's copy has only in-frame clones and leaves some out. The sample yields approximately 140,000 clones, 80% to 85% seen once. Specimen: peripheral blood. These receptors all stem from a man aged 25-45 years with COVID-19, enrolled during active disease. Each CDR3 is given with its conserved first and last residue. A D gene is named only where the DNA matches it firmly. For some rows the clone size is stated as once, few or many, or as a class when expanded; others skip it.

>once|TRBV29-1|TRBD1|TRBJ2-1
CSVPGTGRGNEQFF
TGCAGCGTTCCAGGGACAGGGAGGGGCAATGAGCAGTTCTTC
>-|TRBV20-1|-|TRBJ1-2
CSCGTGYTF
TGCAGTTGCGGGACTGGCTACACCTTC
>-|TRBV10-3|TRBD1|TRBJ2-7
CAIGWDRVDEQYF
TGTGCCATCGGGTGGGACAGGGTCGACGAGCAGTACTTC
>-|TRBV4-3|-|TRBJ2-1
CASSQDELDSYNEQFF
TGCGCCAGCAGCCAAGATGAACTAGACTCCTACAATGAGCAGTTCTTC
>-|TRBV9|TRBD2|TRBJ2-7
CASSVKNGRAGYEQYF
TGTGCCAGCAGCGTTAAGAACGGGAGGGCCGGTTACGAGCAGTACTTC
>-|TRBV5-5|TRBD2|TRBJ2-3
CASSPGTSAPTDTQYF
TGTGCCAGCAGCCCCGGGACTAGCGCCCCCACAGATACGCAGTATTTT
>-|TRBV10-2|-|TRBJ2-1
CASSFGTSDDEQFF
TGCGCCAGCAGCTTCGGGACTTCAGACGATGAGCAGTTCTTC
>-|TRBV19|-|TRBJ1-5
CASSITDRGVPQHF
TGTGCCAGTAGCATTACGGACCGGGGAGTCCCCCAGCATTTT
>-|TRBV28|-|TRBJ2-7
CASLAWRAGYEQYF
TGTGCCAGCTTAGCTTGGAGGGCCGGGTACGAGCAGTACTTC
>-|TRBV6-6|-|TRBJ2-7
CASSSTSSYEQYF
TGTGCCAGCAGTTCCACAAGCTCCTACGAGCAGTACTTC
>-|TRBV6-1|-|TRBJ2-2
CASSETHLDTGELFF
TGTGCCAGCAGTGAAACTCACCTCGACACCGGGGAGCTGTTTTTT
>-|TRBV6-5|-|TRBJ1-1
CATIRGTEAFF
TGTGCCACTATAAGGGGCACTGAAGCTTTCTTT
>-|TRBV19|-|TRBJ1-4
CASSFMEGEKLFF
TGTGCCAGTAGTTTCATGGAGGGAGAAAAACTGTTTTTT
>-|TRBV12-3/TRBV12-4|-|TRBJ1-4
CASSLSTKKLFF
TGTGCCAGCAGTTTATCGACAAAAAAACTGTTTTTT
>-|TRBV9|TRBD1|TRBJ2-5
CASSVEDTGGETQYF
TGTGCCAGCAGCGTAGAAGATACAGGGGGAGAGACCCAGTACTTC
>-|TRBV10-3|-|TRBJ2-1
CAISESASAYNEQFF
TGTGCCATCAGTGAGTCCGCTAGCGCCTACAATGAGCAGTTCTTC
>-|TRBV18|TRBD1|TRBJ2-3
CASSSTGTGYTDTQYF
TGTGCCAGCTCATCTACCGGGACAGGGTACACAGATACGCAGTATTTT
>-|TRBV25-1|TRBD2|TRBJ2-3
CASSGGGRIGGGQYF
TGTGCCAGCAGTGGAGGCGGGAGAATCGGGGGTGGGCAGTATTTT
>-|TRBV28|TRBD1|TRBJ1-2
CASIPWGRPGGGYTF
TGTGCCAGCATCCCCTGGGGGAGGCCAGGGGGAGGCTACACCTTC
>-|TRBV19|TRBD2|TRBJ2-1
CASSRAGGPPEQFF
TGTGCCAGTAGTAGGGCGGGAGGACCCCCCGAGCAGTTCTTC
>few|TRBV4-3|TRBD1|TRBJ1-5
CASSQDRDRVNQPQHF
TGCGCCAGCAGCCAAGATAGGGACAGGGTAAATCAGCCCCAGCATTTT
>-|TRBV2|-|TRBJ2-7
CASTIGADSYEQYF
TGTGCCAGCACTATTGGGGCAGACTCCTACGAGCAGTACTTC
>-|TRBV6-6|TRBD1|TRBJ1-5
CASNLGTGYQPQHF
TGTGCCAGCAACCTCGGGACAGGGTATCAGCCCCAGCATTTT